A single sample gave rise to the 13 T cell receptor beta chains below, sequenced in a study of siplizumab effects on memory and regulatory T cells. Assay used: immunoSEQ multiplex PCR; TCRdb lists only in-frame clones, some missing. Here the sample spans tens of thousands of clones, approximately 97% being singletons. The source material was naive CD4+ T cells sorted from blood. Receptors originate from a human donor in good health.

This clone was seen once. CDR3 coding DNA: TGTGCCAGCAGCAATGTACATGGAGGGAACTGGGCCAAAAACATTCAGTACTTC. It translates to CASSNVHGGNWAKNIQYF. The rearrangement uses TRBV7-9 and TRBJ2-4; possibly TRBD2 for D (6 bases). Germline V lookup: CDR1 SEHNR, CDR2 FQNEAQ (reference sequence). The CDR3 loop spans 18 amino acids. Trimming removed 5 bases from V and 1 base from J, with 21 bases in between.

CDR3 residues: CASAFRWGSQRGTDTQYF. CDR3 coding DNA: TGTGCCAGTGCCTTCCGGTGGGGGTCCCAAAGAGGCACAGATACGCAGTATTTT. The gene calls are TRBV19 and TRBJ2-3; D may be TRBD1 or TRBD2 (5 bases each). Trimming removed 8 bases at V and 1 base at J, with 25 bases between. CDR1 LNHDA and CDR2 SQIVND come from the germline V gene (reference sequence). CDR3 length: 18 residues.

This sequence joins TRBV27 and TRBJ2-3; the match to TRBD1 covers 8 bases. The CDR3 runs to 15 residues. V lost 2 bases to trimming and J lost 2 bases; unmatched junction nucleotides: 3. CDR1 is MNHEY and CDR2 is SMNVEV in the germline V gene (reference sequence). The CDR3 DNA is TGTGCCAGCAGTTTAGGGACAGGCCTCACAGATACGCAGTATTTT. Translation: CASSLGTGLTDTQYF.

V gene TRBV28 combines with J gene TRBJ1-1; a weak D match, TRBD1 (5 bases). This CDR3 region has 13 residues. Deletions cut 4 bases from V and 4 bases from J, with 10 bases between. Germline V lookup: CDR1 MDHEN, CDR2 SYDVKM. The CDR3 here is CASSSVGGTEAFF. The DNA for the CDR3 is TGTGCCAGCAGTTCAGTCGGGGGCACTGAAGCTTTCTTT.

About this clone: Compared with germline, one end of the junction differs, possibly owing to a read error. This chain uses TRBV6-6 with TRBJ2-5, with TRBD2 as a possible D gene (7 bases). This CDR3 has 13 amino acids. Germline CDR1 and CDR2: MNHNY and SVGAGI (reference sequence). The CDR3 loop is CASSATGRETRYF. As DNA, the CDR3 is TGTGCCAGCAGTGCCACAGGGCGGGAGACCCGGTACTTC.

The J gene is TRBJ2-5, the V gene TRBV6-5; D tentatively fits TRBD1 or TRBD2 (5 bases each). CDR3 size: 15 residues. Trimming left V 11 bases short and J 3 bases short, with 22 bases between. Germline V gives CDR1 MNHEY, CDR2 SVGAGI. CDR3 protein: CAVREQGRIEETQYF. The CDR3 DNA reads TGTGCCGTTAGGGAGCAGGGCAGAATCGAAGAGACCCAGTACTTC.

The rearrangement links TRBV19 to TRBJ1-1; TRBD1 is a possible D gene (6 bases). The CDR3 sequence is 16 residues long. V lost 6 bases and J lost 1, with 18 bases in between. CDR1 and CDR2 from the germline V gene are LNHDA and SQIVND (reference sequence). The CDR3 here is CASRGTSRAWNTEAFF. For the CDR3, the DNA is TGTGCCAGTAGGGGGACATCCCGGGCGTGGAACACTGAAGCTTTCTTT.

The rearrangement links TRBV5-1 to TRBJ2-5, with TRBD1 matching 7 bases. The CDR3 has 14 amino acids. CDR1 is SGHRS and CDR2 is YFSETQ in the germline V gene. The V gene end was trimmed by 2 bases and the J gene end by 4 bases; junction bases not matched to a gene: 5. The CDR3 DNA reads TGCGCCAGCAGCTTCAACAGGGGTCGAGAGACCCAGTACTTC. Amino acids: CASSFNRGRETQYF.

This clone was seen only once. The J gene is TRBJ2-7, the V gene TRBV11-3; no clear D. The germline V and J ends were trimmed by 3 bases and 6 bases, with 15 bases remaining between them. Germline assignment: CDR1 SGHNT and CDR2 YENEEA. The CDR3 spans 14 residues. CDR3 nucleotide sequence: TGTGCCAGCAGCTTTCGGGCCCCTCCTAGCGAGCAGTACTTC. Protein sequence: CASSFRAPPSEQYF.

This rearrangement joins TRBV6-1 to TRBJ2-1; 7 bases line up with TRBD1. The CDR3 has 14 residues. CDR1 and CDR2 from the germline V gene are MNHNS and SASEGT. V shed 3 bases and J 8 bases; nucleotides not matched to a gene: 7. This chain's CDR3 is CASSEWTGRDEQFF. CDR3 coding DNA: TGTGCCAGCAGTGAGTGGACAGGCAGGGATGAGCAGTTCTTC.

V is TRBV7-6 and J is TRBJ2-3; D assignment may be TRBD1 or TRBD2 (5 bases each). V lost 5 bases to trimming and J lost 3 bases, with 9 bases between them. CDR3 length: 13 residues. Germline values: CDR1 SGHVS, CDR2 FNYEAQ. The CDR3 sequence is CASSMGPTDTQYF. The CDR3 DNA follows: TGTGCCAGCAGCATGGGACCAACAGATACGCAGTATTTT.

The chain joins TRBV7-2 to TRBJ2-3; no firm D call. CDR1 and CDR2 (germline): SGHTA, FQGNSA. Trimming stripped 2 bases from V and 2 bases from J, with 11 bases between. The CDR3 is made up of 15 amino acids. CDR3 DNA sequence: TGTGCCAGCAGCTTACTCCAGACTTACACAGATACGCAGTATTTT. This sequence encodes CASSLLQTYTDTQYF.

This clone appeared once. The chain recombines TRBV5-1 with TRBJ2-3; 11 nucleotides align to TRBD2. Germline V gives CDR1 SGHRS, CDR2 YFSETQ. CDR3 length equals 15 residues. The junction had 3 bases not matched to a gene; V was cut back by 1 base and J by 5 bases. The CDR3 protein is CASSLIAGGLDTQYF. As DNA, the CDR3 is TGCGCCAGCAGCTTGATAGCGGGAGGGTTAGATACGCAGTATTTT.